These 22 T cell receptor beta chains originate from one sample sequenced in a study of blood T cell repertoires in COVID-19. Here immunoSEQ multiplex PCR was the method, and the copy in TCRdb shows in-frame clones only, minus some. This sample yields 310,000 or so clones, of which roughly 86% are seen a single time; 9.5% to 10% belongs to the top ten. The sequenced sample was peripheral blood. These receptors all stem from a man aged 25-45 years with COVID-19, enrolled during active disease.

The chain is built from TRBV7-2 and TRBJ2-1, with 9 positions matching TRBD2. Germline V gene sequence: CDR1 SGHTA, CDR2 FQGNSA. CDR3 size: 16 residues. V lost 1 base and J lost 5; bases outside the gene matches: 6. The CDR3 nucleotides are TGTGCCAGCAGCTTAGGTTCTAGCGGGACTGACAATGAGCAGTTCTTC. The encoded protein is CASSLGSSGTDNEQFF.

The CDR3 sequence: CASSPASGDEQFF. The CDR3 region has the DNA TGTGCCAGCAGCCCGGCTTCGGGTGATGAGCAGTTCTTC. The chain joins TRBV5-6 to TRBJ2-1; no definite D call. CDR3 length: 13 amino acids. The V gene lost 4 bases and the J gene lost 8 bases, with 13 bases spanning the gap. Germline V gives CDR1 SGHDT, CDR2 YYEEEE.

The gene calls are TRBV11-2 and TRBJ1-3; D ambiguous. There are 14 residues in the CDR3. Germline values: CDR1 SGHAT, CDR2 FQNNGV. V was pared by 1 base and J by 3 bases, with 7 bases between. The CDR3 nucleotides are TGTGCCAGCAGCTTAGGCATGAGTGGAAACACCATATATTTT. The encoded protein is CASSLGMSGNTIYF.

V usage is TRBV4-1 and J usage is TRBJ2-2, with D unclear. Germline V lookup: CDR1 MGHRA, CDR2 YSYEKL. This CDR3 is built from 14 residues. V was shortened by 1 base and J by 4 bases, with 7 bases between the two germline ends. CDR3 DNA: TGCGCCAGCAGCCAAGTACTATTCACCGGGGAGCTGTTTTTT. It encodes CASSQVLFTGELFF.

The chain couples TRBV28 to TRBJ2-5; 7 positions match TRBD2. Trimming took 4 bases from V and 5 from J; bases not matched to a gene: 7. The CDR3 contains 14 residues. Germline V gene data show CDR1 as MDHEN and CDR2 as SYDVKM. This CDR3 reads CASSYGGVWETQYF. CDR3 DNA: TGTGCCAGCAGTTATGGGGGGGTCTGGGAGACCCAGTACTTC.

The rearrangement links TRBV19 to TRBJ1-2; D is possibly TRBD1 (5 bases). V dropped 6 bases and J dropped 3 bases, with 17 bases sitting between them. Germline loops: CDR1 LNHDA, CDR2 SQIVND (reference sequence). This CDR3 is 15 amino acids long. The CDR3 sequence: CASRRDPNGDYGYTF. Written as DNA, the CDR3 is TGTGCCAGTAGGCGGGACCCCAACGGGGACTATGGCTACACCTTC.

This clone came up once. The CDR3: CASSQLNRDRANIQYF. In DNA form, the CDR3 reads TGTGCCAGCAGCCAATTAAACCGGGACAGGGCAAACATTCAGTACTTC. This rearrangement joins TRBV3-1 (or the pseudogene TRBV3-2) to TRBJ2-4, with TRBD1 identical over 9 bases. Germline V lookup: CDR1 LGHDT, CDR2 YNNKEL (reference sequence). The CDR3 loop spans 16 amino acids. V shed 2 bases and J 6 bases; nucleotides not matched to a gene: 8.

V gene TRBV19 combines with J gene TRBJ2-1; 8 bases are a match to TRBD1. V shed 1 base and J 6 bases; nucleotides not matched to a gene: 5. Per germline, CDR1 LNHDA and CDR2 SQIVND (reference sequence). This CDR3 comprises 15 residues. The CDR3 nucleotides are TGTGCCAGTAGTATAGGACAGGGGAGGTTCAATGAGCAGTTCTTC. It translates to CASSIGQGRFNEQFF.

CDR3 in amino acids: CASSGWQGYGYTF. The CDR3 coding sequence is TGTGCCAGCAGCGGCTGGCAGGGCTATGGCTACACCTTC. The gene calls are TRBV9 and TRBJ1-2; D is perhaps TRBD1 (5 bases). CDR1 is SGDLS and CDR2 is YYNGEE in the germline V gene. V was trimmed by 3 bases and J by 4 bases, leaving 10 bases between them. The CDR3 consists of 13 residues.

The rearrangement links TRBV9 to TRBJ2-1; TRBD2 matches at 11 bases. The CDR3 has 17 residues. Germline trimming cut 4 bases from V and 1 base from J; bases unmatched to any gene: 7. Germline lookup yields CDR1 SGDLS and CDR2 YYNGEE. This CDR3 is CASSLSLAGVSYNEQFF. The CDR3 DNA reads TGTGCCAGCAGCCTCTCACTAGCGGGAGTATCCTACAATGAGCAGTTCTTC.

The chain links TRBV5-6 to TRBJ2-7; TRBD1 aligns across 9 bases. The germline V gene has CDR1 SGHDT and CDR2 YYEEEE. Unmatched junction bases numbered 11, after V lost 1 base and J lost 6 bases. This CDR3 has 16 amino acids. The chain's CDR3 is CASSLIGLGQGSEQYF. The CDR3, as DNA: TGTGCCAGCAGCTTGATTGGGCTGGGACAGGGTAGCGAGCAGTACTTC.

The V and J genes are TRBV4-3 and TRBJ1-6; TRBD1 matches at 9 bases. CDR1 is LGHNA, CDR2 YSLEER, per germline. This CDR3 comprises 16 residues. Unmatched junction bases numbered 8, after V lost 3 bases and J lost 8 bases. The CDR3 DNA reads TGCGCCAGCAGCCATGATCCCGGGACAGGGTATTCACCCCTCCACTTT. This sequence encodes CASSHDPGTGYSPLHF.

The chain has TRBV15 and TRBJ2-7, with TRBD2 matching over 7 bases. The CDR3 has 13 amino acids. Germline CDR1 and CDR2: LNHNV and YYDKDF (reference sequence). With 0 bases clipped from V and 12 bases from J, the junction kept 8 bases outside the gene matches. The CDR3 DNA is TGTGCCACCAGCAGAGATCCGGGGGAGGGTCCGTACTTC. Translated, it gives CATSRDPGEGPYF.

The chain combines TRBV7-9 with TRBJ2-7, with 9 positions matching TRBD1. The CDR3 loop spans 14 amino acids. Per the germline V gene, CDR1 is SEHNR and CDR2 is FQNEAQ (reference sequence). With V trimmed by 5 bases and J by 2 bases, 4 bases remained unmatched. The CDR3 coding sequence is TGTGCCAGCAGCCGCCGGGACAGGGCCTACGAGCAGTACTTC. Amino acids: CASSRRDRAYEQYF.

This rearrangement joins TRBV28 to TRBJ2-3; TRBD2 might be the D (6 bases). V was pared by 5 bases and J by 0 bases, with 15 bases between. Germline CDR1 is MDHEN and CDR2 is SYDVKM. The CDR3 loop spans 16 amino acids. The CDR3, as DNA: TGTGCCAGCAGTCCCTTGGCACTAGCCAGCACAGATACGCAGTATTTT. It specifies CASSPLALASTDTQYF.

The rearrangement links TRBV11-2 to TRBJ1-1, with 10 bases fitting TRBD1. Germline V gene data show CDR1 as SGHAT and CDR2 as FQNNGV. The junction had 8 bases not matched to a gene; V was cut back by 3 bases and J by 4 bases. This CDR3 region has 16 residues. This CDR3 is CASSFSQGQGSTEAFF. The CDR3 DNA is TGTGCCAGCAGCTTTTCGCAGGGACAGGGGTCCACTGAAGCTTTCTTT. The full variable domain, with the rest looked up from reference TRBV11-2 and TRBJ1-1, is EAGVAQSPRYKIIEKRQSVAFWCNPISGHATLYWYQQILGQGPKLLIQFQNNGVVDDSQLPKDRFSAERLKGVDSTLKIQPAKLEDSAVYLCASSFSQGQGSTEAFFGQGTRLTVV.

This chain connects TRBV7-9 to TRBJ2-2; 10 nucleotides agree with TRBD1. This CDR3 has 15 amino acids. Trimming took 6 bases from V and 3 from J; bases not matched to a gene: 4. CDR1 and CDR2 (germline): SEHNR, FQNEAQ (reference sequence). In DNA, the CDR3 is TGTGCCAGCAGTCCCGGGACAGGGGACACCGGGGAGCTGTTTTTT. Residues: CASSPGTGDTGELFF.

The chain links TRBV4-1 to TRBJ2-1; 13 positions agree with TRBD2. Germline V lookup: CDR1 MGHRA, CDR2 YSYEKL. The CDR3 extends over 18 amino acids. Unmatched junction bases numbered 3, after V lost 1 base and J lost 0 bases. In DNA form, the CDR3 reads TGCGCCAGCAGCCAAGCGACTAGCGGGAGGAGCTCCTACAATGAGCAGTTCTTC. Amino acids: CASSQATSGRSSYNEQFF.

This clone was picked up a small number of times. This chain joins TRBV6-2 or TRBV6-3 and TRBJ2-5; 13 bases align to TRBD2. The J segment lost 0 bases and the V segment lost 0 bases, leaving 4 bases of the junction unmatched. The CDR3 spans 18 residues. Germline V lookup: CDR1 MNHEY, CDR2 SVGEGT. Written as DNA, the CDR3 is TGTGCCAGCAGTTACTCGAGGGGACTAGCGGGGAACCAAGAGACCCAGTACTTC. Translation: CASSYSRGLAGNQETQYF.

The chain is built from TRBV5-1 and TRBJ2-7, with TRBD1 identical over 7 bases. V lost 0 bases, J lost 6 bases, and 6 bases stayed unmatched. Germline CDR1 and CDR2: SGHRS and YFSETQ. CDR3 length: 14 residues. Written as DNA, the CDR3 is TGCGCCAGCAGCTTGGGACAGGGTCTCGGCGAGCAGTACTTC. Encoded protein: CASSLGQGLGEQYF.

V and J are TRBV24-1 and TRBJ2-5, with D possibly TRBD1 on 5 matching bases. Germline CDR1 reads KGHDR; CDR2 reads SFDVKD. Trimming shortened V by 2 bases and J by 1 base, and 13 bases separated the two germline ends. This CDR3 is built from 16 residues. The CDR3 nucleotides read TGTGCCACCAGTGATTCCATGAAAGGGGCCCAAGAGACCCAGTACTTC. This codes for CATSDSMKGAQETQYF.

V usage is TRBV4-2 and J usage is TRBJ1-1; D unresolved. The CDR3 spans 14 residues. Trimming took 5 bases from V and 1 from J, leaving 11 bases between them. Germline-derived CDR1 and CDR2 are LGHNA and YNFKEQ. The CDR3 loop reads CASSSRLRNTEAFF. CDR3 bases: TGTGCCAGCAGCTCTCGACTGAGGAACACTGAAGCTTTCTTT.